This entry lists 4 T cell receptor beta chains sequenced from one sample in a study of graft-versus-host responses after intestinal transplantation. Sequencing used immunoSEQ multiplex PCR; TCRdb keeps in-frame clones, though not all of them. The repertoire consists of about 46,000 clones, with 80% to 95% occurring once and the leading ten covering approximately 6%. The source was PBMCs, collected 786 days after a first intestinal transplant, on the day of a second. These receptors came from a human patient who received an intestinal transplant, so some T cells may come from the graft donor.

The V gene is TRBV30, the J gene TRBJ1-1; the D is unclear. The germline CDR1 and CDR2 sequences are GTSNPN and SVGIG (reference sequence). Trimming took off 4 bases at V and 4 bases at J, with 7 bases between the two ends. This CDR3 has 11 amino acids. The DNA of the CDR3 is TGTGCCTGGACCATATCCACTGAAGCTTTCTTT. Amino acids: CAWTISTEAFF. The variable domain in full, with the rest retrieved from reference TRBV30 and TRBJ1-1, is SQTIHQWPATLVQPVGSPLSLECTVEGTSNPNLYWYRQAAGRGLQLLFYSVGIGQISSEVPQNLSASRPQDRQFILSSKKLLLSDSGFYLCAWTISTEAFFGQGTRLTVV.

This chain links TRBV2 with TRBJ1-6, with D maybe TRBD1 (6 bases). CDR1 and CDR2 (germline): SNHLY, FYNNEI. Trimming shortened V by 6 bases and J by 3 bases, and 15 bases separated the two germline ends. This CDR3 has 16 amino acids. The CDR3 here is CASRTDSSNYNSPLHF. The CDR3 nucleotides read TGTGCCAGCAGAACGGACAGTTCTAACTATAATTCACCCCTCCACTTT. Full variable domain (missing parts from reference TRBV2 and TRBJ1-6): EPEVTQTPSHQVTQMGQEVILRCVPISNHLYFYWYRQILGQKVEFLVSFYNNEISEKSEIFDDQFSVERPDGSNFTLKIRSTKLEDSAMYFCASRTDSSNYNSPLHFGNGTRLTVT.

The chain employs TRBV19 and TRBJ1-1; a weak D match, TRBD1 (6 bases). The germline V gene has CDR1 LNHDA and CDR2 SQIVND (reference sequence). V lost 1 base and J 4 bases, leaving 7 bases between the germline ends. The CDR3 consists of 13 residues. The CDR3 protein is CASSIGGPTEAFF. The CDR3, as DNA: TGTGCCAGTAGTATAGGGGGGCCCACTGAAGCTTTCTTT.

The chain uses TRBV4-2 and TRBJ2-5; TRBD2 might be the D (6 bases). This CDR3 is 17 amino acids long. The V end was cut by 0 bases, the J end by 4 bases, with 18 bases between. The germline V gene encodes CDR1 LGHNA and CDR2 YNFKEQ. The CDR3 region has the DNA TGTGCCAGCAGCCAAGAGGAGGCAGGCTGGGGAGGAGAGACCCAGTACTTC. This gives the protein CASSQEEAGWGGETQYF.